The source of this TCR beta chain is a study of OX40 agonist ivuxolimab in advanced cancers. Study overall: Three patients got partial responses; one had hepatocellular carcinoma and two had cutaneous melanoma.

The study's findings and limits: CD4+ and CD8+ blood T cells expanded clonally by week 6 at 0.1 to 3.0 mg/kg.

Of note for this clone: The antigen remains undetermined.

V was clipped by 5 bases and J by 2 bases, with 3 bases between them. Germline V CDR1 and CDR2: GTSNPN, SVGIG (reference sequence). The CDR3 is made up of 10 amino acids. Using immunoSEQ multiplex PCR, the repertoire was profiled, and TCRdb retains in-frame clones only, with some absent. The profile shows 55,000 to 80,000 clones, 87% of them singletons. At baseline, cycle 4 day 1, and cycle 7 day 1, blood was sampled. This TCR derives from an adult with an advanced solid tumor such as melanoma, head and neck, liver or kidney cancer. The rearrangement uses TRBV30 and TRBJ2-5; the D is unclear. The input for sequencing was CD4+ or CD8+ T cells sorted from blood, taken in a trial of the OX40 agonist ivuxolimab. CDR3 loop: CAWGQETQYF. CDR3 nucleotide sequence: TGTGCCTGGGGGCAAGAGACCCAGTACTTC. Drawing the rest from reference TRBV30 and TRBJ2-5, the complete variable domain is SQTIHQWPATLVQPVGSPLSLECTVEGTSNPNLYWYRQAAGRGLQLLFYSVGIGQISSEVPQNLSASRPQDRQFILSSKKLLLSDSGFYLCAWGQETQYFGPGTRLLVL.